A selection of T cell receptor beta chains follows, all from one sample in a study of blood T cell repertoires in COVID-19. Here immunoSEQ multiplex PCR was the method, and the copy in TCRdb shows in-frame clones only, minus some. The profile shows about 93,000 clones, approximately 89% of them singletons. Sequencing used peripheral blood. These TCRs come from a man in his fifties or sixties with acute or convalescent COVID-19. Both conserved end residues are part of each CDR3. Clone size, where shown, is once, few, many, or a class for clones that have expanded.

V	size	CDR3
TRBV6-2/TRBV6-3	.	CASSYPTVVGVREQYF
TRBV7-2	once	CASSSPGQGVGREAFF
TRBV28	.	CASSHRGRGFNSPLHF
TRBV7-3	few	CASSLDRVVTGELFF
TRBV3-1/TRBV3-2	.	CASSANRGLGANVLTF
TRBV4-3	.	CASSQDGTSQMTDTQYF
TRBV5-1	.	CASRRGFREPDYGYTF
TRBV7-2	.	CASSFSGGEQFF
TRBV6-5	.	CASSFSLQETQYF
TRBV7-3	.	CASSLDSEGTIYF
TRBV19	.	CASSSGQGGYYEQYF
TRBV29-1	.	CSVEDRVSGYTF
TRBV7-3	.	CASSPSEGATNEQFF
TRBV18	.	CASSIVQGALRDEQFF
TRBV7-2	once	CASSPLDSSYEQYF
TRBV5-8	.	CASSPSGGTEAFF
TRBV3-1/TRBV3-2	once	CASSERLAVDGTDTQYF
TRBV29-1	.	CSVEGQNTGELFF
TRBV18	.	CASSRRLNTGELFF
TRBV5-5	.	CASSLDRAYEQYF
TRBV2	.	CASSESRTGGEGYTF
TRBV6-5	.	CASTSSGQYNSPLHF
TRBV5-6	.	CASSADRGETQYF
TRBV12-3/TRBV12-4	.	CASSLLRNTEAFF
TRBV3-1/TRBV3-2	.	CASSLPPGQGSNEQFF
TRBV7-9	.	CASARDSTNYGYTF
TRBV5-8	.	CASSPGFLYEQFF
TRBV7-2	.	CASSSGQGANYGYTF